Shown below are 21 T cell receptor beta chains from a single sample sequenced in a study of T cell repertoires in cytomegalovirus infection. MiXCR, run by TCRdb on the reads, gives a single entry per CDR3 protein. The table records some 320,000 distinct CDR3 sequences, 9.5% of them present only once. Material for sequencing was PBMCs. The origin of the receptors is a human donor in good health (CMV status not recorded). Some clones in this sample may be carry-over from other donors' samples.

The rearrangement joins TRBV12-3 or TRBV12-4 to TRBJ2-7; possible D gene TRBD2, 5 bases. This CDR3 contains 15 residues. V was trimmed by 0 bases and J by 0 bases, leaving 9 bases between them. CDR3 loop: CASSLAEGSSYEQYF. For the CDR3, the DNA is TGTGCCAGCAGTTTAGCCGAAGGGAGCTCCTACGAGCAGTACTTC.

The chain joins TRBV6-8 to TRBJ1-1; unclear D gene. The CDR3 has 13 amino acids. Germline loops: CDR1 MNHGY, CDR2 SAAAGT. V dropped 8 bases and J dropped 0 bases, with 10 bases sitting between them. The CDR3 loop reads CASRRSMNTEAFF. As DNA, the CDR3 is TGTGCCAGCCGACGCAGCATGAACACTGAAGCTTTCTTT.

This clonotype has a count of ten or more. V usage is TRBV7-6 and J usage is TRBJ2-5, with 10 positions matching TRBD2. With 8 bases clipped from V and 5 bases from J, the junction kept 5 bases outside the gene matches. The V gene's germline CDR1 is SGHVS and CDR2 FNYEAQ. This CDR3 is built from 13 residues. The CDR3 nucleotides read TGTGCCAGCCGCAGCGGGGGGGAGGAGACCCAGTACTTC. Its protein is CASRSGGEETQYF. Full variable domain (missing parts from reference TRBV7-6 and TRBJ2-5): GAGVSQSPRYKVTKRGQDVALRCDPISGHVSLYWYRQALGQGPEFLTYFNYEAQQDKSGLPNDRFSAERPEGSISTLTIQRTEQRDSAMYRCASRSGGEETQYFGPGTRLLVL.

This clonotype has ten or more counts. The chain links TRBV7-2 to TRBJ2-3; 12 nucleotides line up with TRBD2. The CDR3 loop spans 17 amino acids. CDR1 SGHTA and CDR2 FQGNSA come from the germline V gene. J gave up 3 bases and V 7 bases, and 11 bases lay outside the gene matches. The DNA of the CDR3 is TGTGCCAGCACCCTTCTCCTAGCGGGGGGGCCAACAGATACGCAGTATTTT. It codes for CASTLLLAGGPTDTQYF.

This clonotype occurred many times. The chain has TRBV6-6 and TRBJ1-3, with unresolved D. The CDR3 has 13 residues. Deletions cut 6 bases from V and 5 bases from J, with 11 bases between. Germline CDR1 MNHNY, CDR2 SVGAGI (reference sequence). CDR3 sequence (DNA): TGTGCCAGCAGCCCCGGTCCCCGAAACACCATATATTTT. It yields the protein CASSPGPRNTIYF.

The rearrangement links TRBV12-3 or TRBV12-4 to TRBJ2-2; D possibly corresponds to TRBD2 (5 bases). The CDR3 is 13 amino acids. V was clipped by 6 bases and J by 5 bases, with 10 bases between them. In DNA form, the CDR3 reads TGTGCCAGCAGGGCGGGCGTTACCGGGGAGCTGTTTTTT. Its protein is CASRAGVTGELFF.

This clonotype was seen ten or more times. This CDR3 reads CASSSRLGNEQFF. CDR3 DNA sequence: TGTGCCAGCAGTTCCCGGCTAGGCAATGAGCAGTTCTTC. The chain has TRBV12-3 or TRBV12-4 and TRBJ2-1; D is uncertain. The length of the CDR3 is 13 residues. V was shortened by 4 bases and J by 6 bases, with 10 bases between the two germline ends.

This clonotype was counted at least ten times. This chain connects TRBV7-2 to TRBJ2-5; D possibly corresponds to TRBD2 (5 bases). Trimming cost V 6 bases and J 5 bases, with 13 bases left between them. The CDR3 length is 13 residues. Germline V CDR1 and CDR2: SGHTA, FQGNSA. CDR3 coding DNA: TGTGCCAGCAGTCAGCTAGCTTTGGAGACCCAGTACTTC. Translating gives CASSQLALETQYF.

In its sample, this clonotype was seen a few times. The rearrangement uses TRBV27 and TRBJ2-5; D unresolved. V was pared by 2 bases and J by 3 bases, with 10 bases between. This CDR3 is 14 amino acids long. Germline CDR1 MNHEY, CDR2 SMNVEV (reference sequence). CDR3 sequence: CASSLEGRKETQYF. The CDR3 DNA reads as TGTGCCAGCAGTTTAGAAGGCAGAAAAGAGACCCAGTACTTC.

This sequence joins TRBV12-3 or TRBV12-4 and TRBJ2-3; TRBD2 matches 8 bases. This CDR3 contains 14 residues. Losses at the gene ends were 5 bases for V and 4 bases for J; bases not matched to a gene: 5. CDR3 in DNA: TGTGCCAGCAGTATTAGCGGGACTGCAGATACGCAGTATTTT. It codes for CASSISGTADTQYF.

This clonotype appeared once. The rearrangement joins TRBV19 to TRBJ2-2, with a possible D match to TRBD2 (6 bases). The CDR3 length is 14 residues. The V and J ends lost 4 bases and 5 bases respectively, with 11 bases between them. Germline V gene data show CDR1 as LNHDA and CDR2 as SQIVND (reference sequence). The CDR3 nucleotides read TGTGCCAGTAGTACGGGAGTCCGAACCGGGGAGCTGTTTTTT. This gives the protein CASSTGVRTGELFF.

Ten or more counts support this clonotype. CDR3 in amino acids: CASSYSSESGYEQFF. The CDR3 region has the DNA TGTGCCAGCAGTTACTCGAGCGAAAGCGGGTATGAGCAGTTCTTC. The gene calls are TRBV6-2 or TRBV6-3 and TRBJ2-1; D may be TRBD2 (6 bases). The CDR3 loop spans 15 amino acids. The germline V gene encodes CDR1 MNHEY and CDR2 SVGEGT. V was cut by 0 bases and J by 8 bases, with 14 bases left in between.

The chain employs TRBV15 and TRBJ1-2; no definite D call. The CDR3 loop spans 13 amino acids. The germline V and J ends were trimmed by 0 bases and 5 bases, with 7 bases remaining between them. Germline V gives CDR1 LNHNV, CDR2 YYDKDF (reference sequence). CDR3 coding DNA: TGTGCCACCAGCAGAGATGGCCGTTATGGCTACACCTTC. It translates to CATSRDGRYGYTF.

This clonotype has ten or more counts. CDR3 coding DNA: TGCGCCAGCAGCCAAGGGACAGGAGGGGGGCCGGGTCATGAGCAGTTCTTC. Amino acids: CASSQGTGGGPGHEQFF. This chain connects TRBV4-1 to TRBJ2-1; the D gene is possibly TRBD1 (7 bases). V lost 1 base and J lost 8, with 21 bases in between. This CDR3 contains 17 residues. The germline V gene has CDR1 MGHRA and CDR2 YSYEKL.

J is TRBJ2-5 and V is TRBV10-2; D possibly corresponds to TRBD2 (5 bases). With 5 bases removed from V and 5 bases from J, the gap between germline ends came to 18 bases. CDR3 size: 15 residues. Per the germline V gene, CDR1 is WSHSY and CDR2 is SAAADI. The CDR3 sequence is CASSNRTGMGETQYF. CDR3 coding DNA: TGCGCCAGCAGTAATAGGACGGGAATGGGGGAGACCCAGTACTTC.

The CDR3 protein is CASRTGGFNEQFF. The CDR3 DNA is TGTGCCAGCAGGACAGGGGGCTTCAATGAGCAGTTCTTC. The chain links TRBV27 to TRBJ2-1; 10 nucleotides align to TRBD1. This CDR3 contains 13 residues. The ends lost 6 bases at V and 6 bases at J; junction bases unmatched: 2. Germline CDR1 reads MNHEY; CDR2 reads SMNVEV (reference sequence).

This clonotype was observed at least ten times. The genes are TRBV7-2 and TRBJ1-1; the D gene is possibly TRBD1 (5 bases). V was pared by 5 bases and J by 3 bases, with 22 bases between. This CDR3 has 17 amino acids. Per germline, CDR1 SGHTA and CDR2 FQGNSA. The CDR3 region is CASSHITGEGGDTEAFF. The CDR3 DNA reads as TGTGCCAGCAGCCACATAACGGGGGAGGGAGGGGACACTGAAGCTTTCTTT.

This clonotype was found a few times. The rearrangement joins TRBV28 to TRBJ2-7, with D possibly being TRBD1 (5 bases). CDR3 length: 14 residues. Trimming left V 5 bases short and J 6 bases short, with 17 bases between. Germline assignment: CDR1 MDHEN and CDR2 SYDVKM. The CDR3 sequence is CASSPRAGYAEQYF. The CDR3 coding sequence is TGTGCCAGCAGTCCCAGGGCAGGGTATGCCGAGCAGTACTTC.

The chain couples TRBV20-1 to TRBJ2-3; D remains unclear. Between the trimmed V and J ends, which lost 3 bases and 10 bases, there was a span of 14 bases. Per germline, CDR1 DFQATT and CDR2 SNEGSKA (reference sequence). This CDR3 region has 12 residues. The CDR3 is CSARVGPNAQYF. The CDR3 region has the DNA TGCAGTGCTAGGGTAGGGCCCAATGCGCAGTATTTT.

This clonotype was recorded at least ten times. This sequence joins TRBV7-9 and TRBJ1-1; D not resolved. Trimming took 1 base from V and 8 from J, leaving 17 bases between them. The CDR3 runs to 15 residues. Per germline, CDR1 SEHNR and CDR2 FQNEAQ (reference sequence). DNA of the CDR3: TGTGCCAGCAGCTTAGGAAGGGCTAAGGCCCAAGAAGCTTTCTTT. Residues: CASSLGRAKAQEAFF.

The chain has TRBV6-2 or TRBV6-3 and TRBJ1-5, with D possibly being TRBD1 (5 bases). The ends were cut back, 4 bases at V and 4 bases at J, with 14 bases in the middle. The CDR3 consists of 15 residues. Per the germline V gene, CDR1 is MNHEY and CDR2 is SVGEGT. The CDR3 sequence is CASSFAGSGNQPQHF. The DNA of the CDR3 is TGTGCCAGCAGTTTCGCAGGGTCGGGTAATCAGCCCCAGCATTTT.